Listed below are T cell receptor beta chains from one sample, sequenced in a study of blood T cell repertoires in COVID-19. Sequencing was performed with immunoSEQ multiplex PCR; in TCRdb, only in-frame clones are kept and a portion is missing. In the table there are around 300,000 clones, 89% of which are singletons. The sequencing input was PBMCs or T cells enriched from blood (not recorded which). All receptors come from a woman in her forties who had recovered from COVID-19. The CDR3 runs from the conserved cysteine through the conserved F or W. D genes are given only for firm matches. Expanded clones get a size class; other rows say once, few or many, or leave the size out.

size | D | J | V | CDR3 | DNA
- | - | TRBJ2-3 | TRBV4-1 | CASSRQISGQRSSSTDTQYF | TGCGCCAGCAGCCGACAGATCTCCGGACAGAGAAGTTCTAGCACAGATACGCAGTATTTT
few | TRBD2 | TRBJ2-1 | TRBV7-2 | CASSWVIGGENEQFF | TGTGCCAGCAGCTGGGTTATTGGGGGGGAGAATGAGCAGTTCTTC
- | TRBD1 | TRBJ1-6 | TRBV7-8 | CASSLLGTGAASPLHF | TGTGCCAGCAGCCTCCTCGGGACAGGGGCGGCTTCACCCCTCCACTTT
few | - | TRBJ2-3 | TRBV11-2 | CASSPLQGPTDTQYF | TGTGCCAGCAGCCCGCTACAGGGCCCGACAGATACGCAGTATTTT
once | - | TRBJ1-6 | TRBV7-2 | CASSLVPSGNSPLHF | TGTGCCAGCAGCTTAGTTCCGTCGGGTAATTCACCCCTCCACTTT
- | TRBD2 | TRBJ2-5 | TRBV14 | CASSRGLAGGQETQYF | TGTGCCAGCAGCCGCGGACTAGCGGGGGGCCAAGAGACCCAGTACTTC
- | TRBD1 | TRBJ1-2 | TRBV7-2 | CASSLGDRAFPSNYGYTF | TGTGCCAGCAGCCTGGGGGACAGGGCATTTCCGTCTAACTATGGCTACACCTTC
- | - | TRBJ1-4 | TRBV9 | CASSGPGEKLFF | TGTGCCAGCAGCGGCCCAGGTGAAAAACTGTTTTTT
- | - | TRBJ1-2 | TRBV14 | CASSQDYNYGYTF | TGTGCCAGCAGCCAAGACTACAACTATGGCTACACCTTC
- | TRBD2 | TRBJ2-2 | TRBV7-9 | CASSFRTSGRARTGELFF | TGTGCCAGCAGCTTCCGGACTAGCGGGAGGGCCCGTACCGGGGAGCTGTTTTTT
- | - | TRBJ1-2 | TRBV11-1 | CASSLGPPSGDHGYTF | TGTGCCAGCAGCTTAGGCCCCCCCTCGGGGGACCATGGCTACACCTTC
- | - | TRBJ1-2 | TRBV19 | CASSNRNIVNYGYTF | TGTGCCAGTAGTAACAGGAACATTGTAAACTATGGCTACACCTTC
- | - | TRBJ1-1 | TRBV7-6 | CASSLGGVNTEAFF | TGTGCCAGCAGCCTCGGGGGGGTTAACACTGAAGCTTTCTTT
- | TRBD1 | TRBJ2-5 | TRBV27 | CASSSGTGGVETQYF | TGTGCCAGCAGCTCCGGGACAGGGGGGGTAGAGACCCAGTACTTC
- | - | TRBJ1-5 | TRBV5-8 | CASSLGTGVNQPQHF | TGTGCCAGCAGCTTGGGGACCGGGGTCAATCAGCCCCAGCATTTT
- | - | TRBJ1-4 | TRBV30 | CAWRRASAGSGEKLFF | TGTGCCTGGAGGCGGGCATCGGCCGGATCGGGTGAAAAACTGTTTTTT
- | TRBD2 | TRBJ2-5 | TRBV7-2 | CASSLTREDQETQYF | TGTGCCAGCAGCTTAACGCGGGAGGATCAAGAGACCCAGTACTTC
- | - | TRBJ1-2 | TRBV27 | CASSLYQGLGGYTF | TGTGCCAGCAGTTTATACCAGGGCCTCGGGGGCTACACCTTC
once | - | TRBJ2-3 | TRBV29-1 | CSSTNGGTQYF | TGCAGCTCGACGAACGGGGGTACGCAGTATTTT
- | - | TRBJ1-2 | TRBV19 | CASSSQGYGYTF | TGTGCCAGTAGTTCCCAGGGGTATGGCTACACCTTC
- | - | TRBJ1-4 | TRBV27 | CASSSLIGSRGESREKLFF | TGTGCCAGCAGTTCCCTCATAGGATCCAGGGGAGAGAGTCGAGAAAAACTGTTTTTT
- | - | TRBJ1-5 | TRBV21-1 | CASSNFHRESSNQPQHF | TGTGCCAGCAGCAATTTCCACAGGGAGAGTAGCAATCAGCCCCAGCATTTT
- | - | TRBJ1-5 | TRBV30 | CAWSRGGYNQPQHF | TGTGCCTGGAGTCGGGGGGGGTACAATCAGCCCCAGCATTTT
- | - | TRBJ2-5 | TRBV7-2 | CASSLGTYQETQYF | TGTGCCAGCAGCTTAGGGACATACCAAGAGACCCAGTACTTC
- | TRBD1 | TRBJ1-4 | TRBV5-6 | CASRTGTGLNEKLFF | TGTGCCAGCAGAACCGGGACAGGGCTTAATGAAAAACTGTTTTTT
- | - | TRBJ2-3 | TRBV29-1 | CSVGTDRQADTQYF | TGCAGCGTTGGGACTGATCGACAAGCAGATACGCAGTATTTT